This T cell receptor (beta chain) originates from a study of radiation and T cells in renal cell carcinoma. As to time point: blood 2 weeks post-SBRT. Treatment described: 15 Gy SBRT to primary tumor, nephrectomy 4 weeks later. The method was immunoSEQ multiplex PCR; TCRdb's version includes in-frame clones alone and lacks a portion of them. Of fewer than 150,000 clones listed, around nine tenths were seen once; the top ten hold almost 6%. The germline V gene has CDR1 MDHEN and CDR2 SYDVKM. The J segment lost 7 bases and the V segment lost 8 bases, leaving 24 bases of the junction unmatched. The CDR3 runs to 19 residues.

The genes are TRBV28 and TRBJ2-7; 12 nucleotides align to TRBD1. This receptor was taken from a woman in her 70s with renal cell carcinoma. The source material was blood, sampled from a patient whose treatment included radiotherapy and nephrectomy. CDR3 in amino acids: CASCSTAIGAGQGAVEQYF. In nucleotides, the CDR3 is TGTGCCAGCTGCTCCACGGCAATAGGGGCGGGACAGGGGGCGGTGGAGCAGTACTTC.